This T cell receptor beta chain is drawn from a study of cytomegalovirus exposure and HLA in healthy donors. The ends lost 3 bases at V and 8 bases at J; junction bases unmatched: 7. The V gene's germline CDR1 is ENHRY and CDR2 SYGVKD. This CDR3 region has 15 residues. Primers for the PCR totalled 60 Vbeta and 13 Jbeta. Clones were read by immunoSEQ multiplex PCR, and TCRdb kept only the in-frame ones, dropping some. The sample has some 160,000 clones; just under 70% are singletons. The chain has TRBV10-3 and TRBJ1-4, with 9 bases that match TRBD1. Material: PBMCs. This clonotype was sampled from a man between 60 and 70 years old in good health and CMV-seronegative. In DNA, the CDR3 is TGTGCCATCAGTGACCGGGACAGGGAGGGGGAAAAACTGTTTTTT. This gives the protein CAISDRDREGEKLFF.